A selection of T cell receptor beta chains follows, all from one sample in a study of T-cell reconstitution after alpha-beta-depleted transplantation in children. MiXCR, applied by TCRdb to the PCR reads, yields one record per CDR3 protein. The data show under 850,000 distinct CDR3 sequences, around 13% seen once. The sample was PBMCs, taken before TCRalphabeta/CD19-depleted stem cell transplant. These receptors all come from a girl under 10 years old with congenital amegakaryocytic thrombocytopenia, due to receive a stem cell transplant. Each CDR3 is given with its conserved first and last residue. The D gene is left open where the match is weak. The listing skips clone size in some rows; elsewhere it reads once, few, many or a size class.

V	D	size	J	DNA	CDR3
TRBV3-1	-	-	TRBJ2-1	TGTGCCAGCAGCCAAAAATCGGGAAGTTGGTATGAGCAGTTCTTC	CASSQKSGSWYEQFF
TRBV20-1	-	many	TRBJ2-5	TGCAGTGCTAGAGACTCCGTCTACGCGTACTTC	CSARDSVYAYF
TRBV4-1	TRBD2	few	TRBJ2-3	TGCGCCAGCAGCCAAGTCGGCGGGAGTCGCGGCACAGATACGCAGTATTTT	CASSQVGGSRGTDTQYF
TRBV16	-	few	TRBJ1-5	TGTGCCAGCAGCCAATTGCAGGTGTATAGCAATCAGCCCCAGCATTTT	CASSQLQVYSNQPQHF
TRBV20-1	-	-	TRBJ2-5	TGCAGTGCTAGACATCACAGTCAAGAGACCCAGTACTTC	CSARHHSQETQYF
TRBV20-1	TRBD1	few	TRBJ2-7	TGCAGTATGGGGACAGCCTACGAGCAGTACTTC	CSMGTAYEQYF
TRBV14	-	many	TRBJ2-1	TGTGCCAGCAGCCAAGATCACGGCGACAATGAGCAGTTCTTC	CASSQDHGDNEQFF
TRBV6-5	-	-	TRBJ1-4	TGTGCCAGCAGTTACTCCCCAGGGACGGGACGGGAAAAACTGTTTTTT	CASSYSPGTGREKLFF
TRBV11-2	TRBD1	-	TRBJ2-7	TGTGCCAGCAGCTCCTCCCCGGGACAGCACTACGAGCAGTACTTC	CASSSSPGQHYEQYF
TRBV21-1	-	few	TRBJ2-7	TGTGCCAGCAGCAAACGTGGGACAGGGGACGAGCAGTACTTC	CASSKRGTGDEQYF
TRBV29-1	TRBD2	many	TRBJ2-1	TGCAGCGTAGATCCAGCGGGAGGGCCGGTTGATGAGCAGTTCTTC	CSVDPAGGPVDEQFF
TRBV3-1	-	-	TRBJ2-4	TGTGCCAGCAGCCCTCGGCCCAACGACGGCAAAAACATTCAGTACTTC	CASSPRPNDGKNIQYF
TRBV5-1	-	few	TRBJ2-1	TGCGCCAGCAGCTTGGGGCCCAGGGTCGGGAATGAGCAGTTCTTC	CASSLGPRVGNEQFF
TRBV20-1	TRBD2	few	TRBJ2-3	TGCAGTGCCCGGGCCCGCGGGAGACTCACAGATACGCAGTATTTT	CSARARGRLTDTQYF
TRBV4-1	-	few	TRBJ2-4	TGCGCCAGCAGCCAAGAGGACACGTCCAAAAACATTCAGTACTTC	CASSQEDTSKNIQYF
TRBV28	-	few	TRBJ2-5	TGTGCCAGCAGCACTATTTTCGGGCAAGAGACCCAGTACTTC	CASSTIFGQETQYF
TRBV5-6	TRBD2	few	TRBJ2-5	TGTGCCAGCAGTTATAATAGCGGGAGGAGGGCCCAGTACTTC	CASSYNSGRRAQYF
TRBV5-1	TRBD2	few	TRBJ2-1	TGCGCCAGCAGCTCGATGACTAGCGGGAGGTACAATGAGCAGTTCTTC	CASSSMTSGRYNEQFF
TRBV6-1	-	-	TRBJ2-7	TGTGCCAGCACTCTGGACTACCTCTCCGGGGAGCAGTACTTC	CASTLDYLSGEQYF
TRBV20-1	TRBD2	many	TRBJ2-1	TGCAGTGCTAGACTAGCGGGAAGAAACAATGAGCAGTTCTTC	CSARLAGRNNEQFF
TRBV5-1	TRBD2	few	TRBJ2-3	TGCGCCAGCAGCCCTAGCGGGAGGGCCCTCGGTACGCAGTATTTT	CASSPSGRALGTQYF
TRBV29-1	TRBD2	-	TRBJ2-1	TGCAGCGGGGGGACTAGCGGGGGCCGAGGACAGCAGTTCTTC	CSGGTSGGRGQQFF
TRBV7-7	-	few	TRBJ2-2	TGTGCCAGCAGCTTACGGCAGGACAGCAACACCGGGGAGCTGTTTTTT	CASSLRQDSNTGELFF
TRBV12-3/TRBV12-4	-	many	TRBJ2-7	TGTGCCAGCAGTTTAGCCCGAAGTGGATCCTACGAGCAGTACTTC	CASSLARSGSYEQYF
TRBV7-9	-	many	TRBJ1-1	TGTGCCAGCAGAGAGAACACTGAAGCTTTCTTT	CASRENTEAFF
TRBV5-5	-	-	TRBJ1-6	TGTGCCAGCAGCGGGACTGATAATTCACCCCTCCACTTT	CASSGTDNSPLHF
TRBV29-1	-	many	TRBJ1-3	TGCGGCCTACAGGGTCTAAACTCTGGAAACACCATATATTTT	CGLQGLNSGNTIYF
TRBV12-3/TRBV12-4	-	-	TRBJ2-1	TGTGCCAGCAGCCTTACTAGATTTAATGAGCAGTTCTTC	CASSLTRFNEQFF
TRBV30	-	few	TRBJ1-1	TGTGCCTGGACCGTCGGGAACCTTCTGACTGAAGCTTTCTTT	CAWTVGNLLTEAFF
TRBV7-9	-	once	TRBJ1-3	TGTGCCAGCAGCTCCTCCCCCGGGACAAGCTCTGGAAACACCATATATTTT	CASSSSPGTSSGNTIYF
TRBV7-4	-	few	TRBJ2-3	TGTGCCACCCCGAAGTGTCGGTATTTT	CATPKCRYF
TRBV5-1	-	-	TRBJ2-7	TGCGCCAGCAGCCTGGACAGCCTCGTGGAGCAGTACTTC	CASSLDSLVEQYF
TRBV5-1	-	many	TRBJ1-2	TGCGCCAGCAGCCTCAGGGGATCATATGGCTACACCTTC	CASSLRGSYGYTF
TRBV27	-	many	TRBJ2-4	TGTGCCAGCAGCCCAACCCTAGCCAAAAACATTCAGTACTTC	CASSPTLAKNIQYF
TRBV7-9	TRBD1	-	TRBJ2-7	TGTGCCAGCAGCTTACCAACAGGGGGGTACGAGCAGTACTTC	CASSLPTGGYEQYF
TRBV12-5	TRBD1	-	TRBJ2-7	TGTGCTAGTGGAACAGACAGGGCCTACGAGCAGTACTTC	CASGTDRAYEQYF
TRBV30	-	few	TRBJ2-7	TGTGCCTGGAGTTCCTCTTCGATCAGGAGCTCCTACGAGCAGTACTTC	CAWSSSSIRSSYEQYF
TRBV3-1	TRBD2	few	TRBJ2-7	TGTGCCAGCAGCCAGGCTAGGACTAGCTCCTACGAGCAGTACTTC	CASSQARTSSYEQYF
TRBV10-3	-	-	TRBJ2-1	TGTGCCATCAGTGAGCAGAATGAGCAGTTCTTC	CAISEQNEQFF
TRBV6-5	-	many	TRBJ2-5	TGTGCCAGCAGTTACCGGCAGTTCCAAGAGACCCAGTACTTC	CASSYRQFQETQYF
TRBV5-1	-	many	TRBJ2-3	TGCGCCACCCCTCTTAAGCCGACAGGACTCACAGATACGCAGTATTTT	CATPLKPTGLTDTQYF
TRBV5-1	TRBD1	many	TRBJ1-3	TGCGCCAGCAGCTTGTCCCCAGGGGGCTCTGGAAACACCATATATTTT	CASSLSPGGSGNTIYF
TRBV4-1	-	many	TRBJ2-7	TGCGCCAGCAGCCATGGATCTAGCCCTGTTCAGGAGCAGTACTTC	CASSHGSSPVQEQYF
TRBV20-1	-	few	TRBJ2-1	TGCAGTGCTCGAGCATTCCGGGACTCCATCCAGGATGAGCAGTTCTTC	CSARAFRDSIQDEQFF
TRBV5-1	-	-	TRBJ2-3	TGCGCCAGCAGCTTGCAACTCTCCGGACCCGGCACAGATACGCAGTATTTT	CASSLQLSGPGTDTQYF
TRBV29-1	TRBD1	many	TRBJ2-7	TGCAGCGCCGAACTATCCGGGACAGCCGAGCAGTACTTC	CSAELSGTAEQYF
TRBV12-1	-	-	TRBJ2-2	TGTGCCAGCAGCCCGGGGCTCCCCGGGACTAGAACCGGGGAGCTGTTTTTT	CASSPGLPGTRTGELFF
TRBV4-1	TRBD2	-	TRBJ2-3	TGCGCCAGCAGCCAACGCCTAGCGGGAGTGAACACAGATACGCAGTATTTT	CASSQRLAGVNTDTQYF
TRBV29-1	-	many	TRBJ2-2	TGCAGCGCCCGGGTAGCGGCGAACACCGGGGAGCTGTTTTTT	CSARVAANTGELFF
TRBV7-2	-	few	TRBJ2-7	TGTGCCAGCAGCTTAGCGCGTGATGGCGAACAGTACTTC	CASSLARDGEQYF
TRBV10-1	-	-	TRBJ2-7	TGCGCCAGCAGTGATCCGGGACTGGAGTACTACGAGCAGTACTTC	CASSDPGLEYYEQYF
TRBV5-5	-	few	TRBJ2-5	TGTGCCAGCAGCTGGAGAAATCGGGCAGAGACCCAGTACTTC	CASSWRNRAETQYF
TRBV15	-	many	TRBJ2-5	TGTGCCACCAGCAGAGATGGGGGGCGGGAGACCCAGTACTTC	CATSRDGGRETQYF
TRBV6-5	-	-	TRBJ2-1	TGTGCCAGCAGTTACTCCCCGGGACGGAACAATGAGCAGTTCTTC	CASSYSPGRNNEQFF
TRBV28	-	few	TRBJ2-5	TGTGCCAGCATCCCCCTGAACGGATACGGGACCCAGTACTTC	CASIPLNGYGTQYF
TRBV7-6	-	many	TRBJ2-7	TGTGCCAGCAGCTCCCGGCAGGAATACGAGCAGTACTTC	CASSSRQEYEQYF
TRBV7-2	TRBD2	few	TRBJ2-7	TGTGCCAGCAGCACCTCTAGCGGCCCTCGATGGGAGCAGTACTTC	CASSTSSGPRWEQYF